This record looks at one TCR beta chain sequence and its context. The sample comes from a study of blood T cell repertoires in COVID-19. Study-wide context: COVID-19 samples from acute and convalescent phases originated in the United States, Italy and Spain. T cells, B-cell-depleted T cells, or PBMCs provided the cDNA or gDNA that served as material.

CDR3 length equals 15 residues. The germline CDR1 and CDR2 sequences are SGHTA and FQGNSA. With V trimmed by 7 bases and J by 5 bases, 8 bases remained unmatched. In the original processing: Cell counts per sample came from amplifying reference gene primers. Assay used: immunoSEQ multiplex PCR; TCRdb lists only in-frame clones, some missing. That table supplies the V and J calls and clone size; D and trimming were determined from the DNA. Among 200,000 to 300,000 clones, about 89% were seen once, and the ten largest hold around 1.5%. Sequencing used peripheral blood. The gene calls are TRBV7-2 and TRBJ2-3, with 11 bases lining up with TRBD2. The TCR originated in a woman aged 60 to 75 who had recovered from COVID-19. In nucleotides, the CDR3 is TGTGCCAGCACCCTTAGCGGGGGGGTAATAGATACGCAGTATTTT. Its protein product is CASTLSGGVIDTQYF.